This T cell receptor (beta chain) was profiled in a study of regulatory T cells in long-lasting Graves disease. Time point reported: newly diagnosed GD, antithyroid drugs for less than 3 months. Scientists built the TCR library using RNA that was extracted from PBMCs. By American Thyroid Association guidelines, Graves' disease was diagnosed in the cohort. Patients were enrolled at an endocrinology department in Xi'an, China. The peripheral blood volume drawn was 8 to 9.5 milliliters, and it was collected into EDTA tubes. The trim removed 1 base at V and 4 bases at J, leaving 6 bases unmatched. This CDR3 is built from 15 residues. Looked up from germline, CDR1 is DFQATT and CDR2 is SNEGSKA (reference sequence). CDR3 regions were amplified by Arm-PCR using iRepertoire HTBI primers to build TCR beta libraries. MiXCR was run by TCRdb on the multiplex PCR reads, yielding one entry per CDR3 protein. Among 300,000 to 400,000 distinct CDR3 sequences listed, roughly a sixth were seen once.

Study findings and constraints: There was favoring of TRBV28, TRBJ1-2 and TRBJ2-5 in persistent disease.

The table lists this clonotype with many counts. The target antigen is unknown. The rearrangement joins TRBV20-1 to TRBJ1-1, with TRBD1 identical over 10 bases. The TCR originated in a female donor with Graves disease. The material sequenced was peripheral blood mononuclear cells (PBMCs), taken at new diagnosis, from a patient treated with antithyroid drugs. CDR3 loop: CSARVSDRGSTEAFF. CDR3 nucleotides: TGCAGTGCTAGAGTATCGGACAGGGGGAGCACTGAAGCTTTCTTT.